This TCR beta chain was recorded in a study of shared clonotypes between healthy human individuals. Trimming removed 2 bases at V and 2 bases at J, with 10 bases between. This CDR3 region has 15 residues. In germline, CDR1 is SEHNR, CDR2 FQNEAQ (reference sequence). Data came from immunoSEQ multiplex PCR; TCRdb stores just in-frame clones and leaves some out. The table lists roughly 1.5 million clones, 95% to 99% of them singletons. This TCR came from a man younger than 40 in good health. The sequenced sample was naive CD4+ T cells sorted from blood. Subset meaning: CD45RA+ positively selected. The rearrangement joins TRBV7-9 to TRBJ2-1; D is unresolved. CDR3: CASSLKFHPYNEQFF. For the CDR3, the DNA is TGTGCCAGCAGCTTAAAGTTCCACCCCTACAATGAGCAGTTCTTC.